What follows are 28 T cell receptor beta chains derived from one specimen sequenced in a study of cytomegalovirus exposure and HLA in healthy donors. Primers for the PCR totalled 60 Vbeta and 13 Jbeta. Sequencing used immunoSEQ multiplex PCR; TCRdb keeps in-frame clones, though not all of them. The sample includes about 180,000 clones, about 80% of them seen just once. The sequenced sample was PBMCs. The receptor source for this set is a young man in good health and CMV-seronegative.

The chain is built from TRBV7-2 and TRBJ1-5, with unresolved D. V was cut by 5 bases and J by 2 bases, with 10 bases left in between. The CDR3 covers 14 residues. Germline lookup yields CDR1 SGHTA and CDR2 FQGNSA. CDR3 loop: CASSEAVGNQPQHF. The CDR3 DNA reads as TGTGCCAGCAGCGAAGCGGTGGGCAATCAGCCCCAGCATTTT.

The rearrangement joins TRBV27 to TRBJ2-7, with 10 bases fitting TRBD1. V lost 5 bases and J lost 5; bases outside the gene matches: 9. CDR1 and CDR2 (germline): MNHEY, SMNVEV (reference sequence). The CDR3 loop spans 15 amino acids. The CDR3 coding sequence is TGTGCCAGCAGTCCTCGACAGGGGGCGTCACACGAGCAGTACTTC. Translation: CASSPRQGASHEQYF.

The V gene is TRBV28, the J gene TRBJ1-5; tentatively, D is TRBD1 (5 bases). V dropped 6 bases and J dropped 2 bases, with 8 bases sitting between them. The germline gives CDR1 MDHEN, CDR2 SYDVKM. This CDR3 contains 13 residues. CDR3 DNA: TGTGCCAGCAGAGGACACGGCAATCAGCCCCAGCATTTT. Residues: CASRGHGNQPQHF.

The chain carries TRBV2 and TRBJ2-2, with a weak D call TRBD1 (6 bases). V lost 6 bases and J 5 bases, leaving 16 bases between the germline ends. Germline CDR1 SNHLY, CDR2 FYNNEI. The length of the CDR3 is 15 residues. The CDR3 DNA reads TGTGCCAGCAGACCCAGGGGCCTCGGGACCGGGGAGCTGTTTTTT. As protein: CASRPRGLGTGELFF.

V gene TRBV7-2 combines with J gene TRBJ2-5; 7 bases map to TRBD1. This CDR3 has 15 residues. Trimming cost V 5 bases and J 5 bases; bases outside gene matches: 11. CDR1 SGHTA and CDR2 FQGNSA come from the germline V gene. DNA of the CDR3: TGTGCCAGCAGCGGATCAGGGGGATCGGAGGAGACCCAGTACTTC. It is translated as CASSGSGGSEETQYF.

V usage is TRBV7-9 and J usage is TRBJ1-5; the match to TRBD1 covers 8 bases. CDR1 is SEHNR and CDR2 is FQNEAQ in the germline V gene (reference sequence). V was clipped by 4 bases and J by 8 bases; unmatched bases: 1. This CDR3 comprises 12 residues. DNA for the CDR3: TGTGCCAGCAGCTGGACAGGGAAGCCCCAGCATTTT. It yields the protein CASSWTGKPQHF.

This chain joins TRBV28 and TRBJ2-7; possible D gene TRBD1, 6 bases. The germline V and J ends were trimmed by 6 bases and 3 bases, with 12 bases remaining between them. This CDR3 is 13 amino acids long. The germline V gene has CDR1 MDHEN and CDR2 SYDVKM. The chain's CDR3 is CASRSPTGYEQYF. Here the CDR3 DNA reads TGTGCCAGCAGATCTCCGACAGGCTACGAGCAGTACTTC. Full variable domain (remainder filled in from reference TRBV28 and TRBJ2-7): DVKVTQSSRYLVKRTGEKVFLECVQDMDHENMFWYRQDPGLGLRLIYFSYDVKMKEKGDIPEGYSVSREKKERFSLILESASTNQTSMYLCASRSPTGYEQYFGPGTRLTVT.

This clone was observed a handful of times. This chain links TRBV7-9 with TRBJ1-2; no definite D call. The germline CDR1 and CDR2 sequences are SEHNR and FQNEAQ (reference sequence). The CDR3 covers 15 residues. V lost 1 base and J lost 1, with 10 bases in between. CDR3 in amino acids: CASSLDLAFNYGYTF. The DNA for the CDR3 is TGTGCCAGCAGCTTAGATTTAGCATTTAACTATGGCTACACCTTC.

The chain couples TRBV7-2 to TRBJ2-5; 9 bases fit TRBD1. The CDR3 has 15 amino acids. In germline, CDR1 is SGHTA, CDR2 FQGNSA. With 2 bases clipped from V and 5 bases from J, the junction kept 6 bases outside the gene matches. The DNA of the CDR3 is TGTGCCAGCAGCTTATCTTGGGACAGGGATGAGACCCAGTACTTC. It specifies CASSLSWDRDETQYF.

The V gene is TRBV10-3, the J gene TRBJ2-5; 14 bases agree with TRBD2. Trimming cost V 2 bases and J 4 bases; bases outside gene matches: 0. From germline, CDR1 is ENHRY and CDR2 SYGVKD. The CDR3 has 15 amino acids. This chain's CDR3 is CAISEGTSGRETQYF. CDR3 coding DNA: TGTGCCATCAGTGAGGGGACTAGCGGGAGAGAGACCCAGTACTTC.

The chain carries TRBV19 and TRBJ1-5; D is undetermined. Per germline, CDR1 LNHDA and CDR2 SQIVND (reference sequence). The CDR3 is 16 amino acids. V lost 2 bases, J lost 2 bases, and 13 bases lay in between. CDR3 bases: TGTGCCAGTAGTATATTTGACGGAGGAGGCAATCAGCCCCAGCATTTT. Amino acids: CASSIFDGGGNQPQHF.

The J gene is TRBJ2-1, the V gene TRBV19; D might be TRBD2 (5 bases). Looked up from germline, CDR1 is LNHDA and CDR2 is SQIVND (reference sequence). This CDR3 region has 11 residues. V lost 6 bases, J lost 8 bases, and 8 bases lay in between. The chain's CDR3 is CASRTLDEQFF. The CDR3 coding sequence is TGTGCCAGTAGAACACTAGATGAGCAGTTCTTC.

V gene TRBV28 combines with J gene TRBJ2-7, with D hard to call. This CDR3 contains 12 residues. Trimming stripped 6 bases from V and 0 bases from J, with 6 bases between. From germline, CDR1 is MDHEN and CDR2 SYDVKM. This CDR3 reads CASSAASYEQYF. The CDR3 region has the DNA TGTGCCAGCAGCGCGGCCTCCTACGAGCAGTACTTC.

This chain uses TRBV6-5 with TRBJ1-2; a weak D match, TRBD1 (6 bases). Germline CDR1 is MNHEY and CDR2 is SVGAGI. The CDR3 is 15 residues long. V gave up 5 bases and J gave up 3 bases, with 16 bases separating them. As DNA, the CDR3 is TGTGCCAGCAGTAACGGACAGTGGGCTGACTATGGCTACACCTTC. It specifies CASSNGQWADYGYTF.

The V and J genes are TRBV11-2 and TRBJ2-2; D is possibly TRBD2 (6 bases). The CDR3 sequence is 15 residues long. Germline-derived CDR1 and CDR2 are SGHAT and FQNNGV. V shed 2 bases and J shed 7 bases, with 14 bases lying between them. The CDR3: CASSLLGGANGELFF. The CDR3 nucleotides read TGTGCCAGCAGCTTATTGGGAGGTGCGAACGGGGAGCTGTTTTTT.

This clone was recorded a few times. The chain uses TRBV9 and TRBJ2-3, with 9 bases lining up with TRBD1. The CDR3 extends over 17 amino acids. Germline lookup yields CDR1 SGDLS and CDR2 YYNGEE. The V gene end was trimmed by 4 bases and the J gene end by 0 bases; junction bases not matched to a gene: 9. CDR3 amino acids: CASSIEGTGLSTDTQYF. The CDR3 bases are TGTGCCAGCAGCATAGAGGGGACAGGGTTGAGCACAGATACGCAGTATTTT.

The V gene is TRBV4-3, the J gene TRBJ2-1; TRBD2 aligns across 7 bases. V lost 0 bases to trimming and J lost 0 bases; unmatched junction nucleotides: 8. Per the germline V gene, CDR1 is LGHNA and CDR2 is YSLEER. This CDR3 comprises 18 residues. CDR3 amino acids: CASSQEYPSGGSYNEQFF. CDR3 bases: TGCGCCAGCAGCCAAGAGTATCCATCGGGGGGCTCCTACAATGAGCAGTTCTTC.

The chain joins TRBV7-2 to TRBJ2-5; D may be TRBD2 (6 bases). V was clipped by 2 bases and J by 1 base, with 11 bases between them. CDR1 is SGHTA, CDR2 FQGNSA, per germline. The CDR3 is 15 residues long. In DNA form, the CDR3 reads TGTGCCAGCAGCTTAACGGGAGCGGGCCAAGAGACCCAGTACTTC. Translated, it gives CASSLTGAGQETQYF.

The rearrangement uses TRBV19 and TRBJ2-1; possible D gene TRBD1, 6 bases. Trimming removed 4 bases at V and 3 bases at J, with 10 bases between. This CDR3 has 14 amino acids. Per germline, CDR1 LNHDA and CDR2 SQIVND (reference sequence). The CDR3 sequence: CASSSRGNYNEQFF. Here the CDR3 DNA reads TGTGCCAGTAGTAGCAGGGGAAACTACAATGAGCAGTTCTTC.

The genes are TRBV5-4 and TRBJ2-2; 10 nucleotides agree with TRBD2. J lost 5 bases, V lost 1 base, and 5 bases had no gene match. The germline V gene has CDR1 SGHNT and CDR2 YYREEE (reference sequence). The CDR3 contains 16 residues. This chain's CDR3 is CASSLLAGGRTGELFF. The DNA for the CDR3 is TGTGCCAGCAGCTTGTTAGCGGGAGGAAGGACCGGGGAGCTGTTTTTT.

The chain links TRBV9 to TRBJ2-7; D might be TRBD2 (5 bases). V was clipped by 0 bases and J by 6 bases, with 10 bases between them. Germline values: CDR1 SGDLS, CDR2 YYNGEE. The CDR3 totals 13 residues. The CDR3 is CASSVGRGLEQYF. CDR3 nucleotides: TGTGCCAGCAGCGTAGGAAGAGGGCTCGAGCAGTACTTC.

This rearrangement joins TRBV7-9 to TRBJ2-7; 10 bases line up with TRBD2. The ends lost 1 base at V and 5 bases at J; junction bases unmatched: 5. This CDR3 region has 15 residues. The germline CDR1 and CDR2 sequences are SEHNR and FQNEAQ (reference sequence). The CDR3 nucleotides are TGTGCCAGCAGCTTAGGGCCTAGCGGGAGCCACGAGCAGTACTTC. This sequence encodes CASSLGPSGSHEQYF.

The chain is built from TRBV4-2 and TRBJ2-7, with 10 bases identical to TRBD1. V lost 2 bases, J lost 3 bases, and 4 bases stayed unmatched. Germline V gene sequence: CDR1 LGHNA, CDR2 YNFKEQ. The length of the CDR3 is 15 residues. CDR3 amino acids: CASSQSGTGDYEQYF. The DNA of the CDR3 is TGTGCCAGCAGCCAATCCGGGACAGGGGACTACGAGCAGTACTTC.

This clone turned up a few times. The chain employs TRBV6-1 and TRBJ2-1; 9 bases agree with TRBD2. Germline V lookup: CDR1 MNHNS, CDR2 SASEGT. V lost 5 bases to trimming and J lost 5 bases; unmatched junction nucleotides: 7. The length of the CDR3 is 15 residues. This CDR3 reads CASSSIERGDNEQFF. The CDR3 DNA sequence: TGTGCCAGCAGTTCCATAGAGCGGGGGGACAATGAGCAGTTCTTC.

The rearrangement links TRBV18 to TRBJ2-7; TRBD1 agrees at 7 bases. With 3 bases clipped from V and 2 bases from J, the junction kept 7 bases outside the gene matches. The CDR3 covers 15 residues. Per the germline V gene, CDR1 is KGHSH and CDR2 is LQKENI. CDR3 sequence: CASSPGTEYPYEQYF. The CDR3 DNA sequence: TGTGCCAGCTCACCCGGGACAGAATATCCCTACGAGCAGTACTTC.

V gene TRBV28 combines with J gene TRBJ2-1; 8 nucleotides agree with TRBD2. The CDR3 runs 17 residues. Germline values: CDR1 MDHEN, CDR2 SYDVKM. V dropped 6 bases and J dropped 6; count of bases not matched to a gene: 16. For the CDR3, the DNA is TGTGCCAGCAGCCGACTCGAGGGAAGGGGACTAGGCAATGAGCAGTTCTTC. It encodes CASSRLEGRGLGNEQFF.

The CDR3 sequence: CASSPRTSEAQETQYF. The CDR3 DNA reads as TGTGCCAGCAGCCCACGGACTAGCGAAGCTCAAGAGACCCAGTACTTC. This chain uses TRBV7-6 with TRBJ2-5, with 9 bases matching TRBD2. V lost 5 bases to trimming and J lost 2 bases; unmatched junction nucleotides: 9. Per the germline V gene, CDR1 is SGHVS and CDR2 is FNYEAQ. The CDR3 has 16 residues. Using reference TRBV7-6 and TRBJ2-5 for the parts outside the CDR3, the full variable domain is GAGVSQSPRYKVTKRGQDVALRCDPISGHVSLYWYRQALGQGPEFLTYFNYEAQQDKSGLPNDRFSAERPEGSISTLTIQRTEQRDSAMYRCASSPRTSEAQETQYFGPGTRLLVL.

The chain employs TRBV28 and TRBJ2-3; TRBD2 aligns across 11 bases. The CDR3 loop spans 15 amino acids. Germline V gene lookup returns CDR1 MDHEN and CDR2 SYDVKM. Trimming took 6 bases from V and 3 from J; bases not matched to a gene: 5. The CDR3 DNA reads TGTGCCAGCAGGGGTAGCGGGGGGGCGACAGATACGCAGTATTTT. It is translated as CASRGSGGATDTQYF.